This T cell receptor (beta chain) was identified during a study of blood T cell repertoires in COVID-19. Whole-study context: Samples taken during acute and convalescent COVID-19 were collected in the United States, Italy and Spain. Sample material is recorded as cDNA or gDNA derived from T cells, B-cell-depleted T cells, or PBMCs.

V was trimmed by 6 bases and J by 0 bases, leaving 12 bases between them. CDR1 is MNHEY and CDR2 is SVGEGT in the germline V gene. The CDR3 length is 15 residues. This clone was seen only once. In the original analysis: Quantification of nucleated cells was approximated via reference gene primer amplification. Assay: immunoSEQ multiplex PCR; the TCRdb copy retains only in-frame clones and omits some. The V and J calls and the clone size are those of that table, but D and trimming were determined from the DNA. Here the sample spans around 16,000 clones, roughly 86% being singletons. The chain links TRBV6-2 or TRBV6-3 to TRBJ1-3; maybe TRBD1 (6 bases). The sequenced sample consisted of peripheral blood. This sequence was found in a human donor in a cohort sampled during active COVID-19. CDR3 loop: CASSRGQYSGNTIYF. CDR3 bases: TGTGCCAGCAGCAGAGGACAGTACTCTGGAAACACCATATATTTT.